This T cell receptor (beta chain) was sequenced during a study of early T cells in non-severe SARS-CoV-2 infection. TCRdb passed the 5' RACE reads through MiXCR, listing each CDR3 protein once. The table has more than 35,000 distinct CDR3 sequences, 4.5% to 7% seen once. This CDR3 spans 18 amino acids. The V gene's germline CDR1 is MNHEY and CDR2 SMNVEV (reference sequence). V trimming: 6 bases; J trimming: 0 bases; junction bases outside the gene matches: 12. The sample holds a few counts of this clonotype. This clonotype was sampled from an adult who was a healthcare worker with PCR-confirmed SARS-CoV-2 infection or an uninfected control (not recorded which). V gene TRBV27 combines with J gene TRBJ2-1; 9 bases fit TRBD2. The sample consisted of whole blood. CDR3 in amino acids: CASSPRRAGGSSYNEQFF. In DNA form, the CDR3 reads TGTGCCAGCAGCCCCCGAAGGGCGGGAGGGAGCTCCTACAATGAGCAGTTCTTC.